This T cell receptor (beta chain) was obtained from a study of blood T cell repertoires in COVID-19. The overall study: The study drew acute and convalescent COVID-19 samples from the United States, Italy and Spain. PBMCs, B-cell-depleted T cells, or T cells provided the cDNA or gDNA that made up the material.

Trimming removed 1 base at V and 3 bases at J, with 6 bases between. Germline CDR1 reads SQVTM; CDR2 reads ANQGSEA. This CDR3 has 12 amino acids. Original methodology: From reference gene primer amplification, estimates of nucleated cell counts were derived. The method was immunoSEQ multiplex PCR; TCRdb's version includes in-frame clones alone and lacks a portion of them. D and trimming were read from the DNA, whereas the V and J calls and clone size are those reported in that table. The sample contains just over 650,000 clones, about 87% of which appear only once. This clone was observed a few times.

This TCR was sampled from a woman aged 18-29 years with acute or convalescent COVID-19. This sequence joins TRBV29-1 and TRBJ1-2; D gene uncertain. What was sequenced was peripheral blood. The CDR3 here is CSVEGQDYGYTF. The CDR3 nucleotides are TGCAGCGTTGAAGGGCAGGACTATGGCTACACCTTC.